Below, 26 T cell receptor beta chains from the same sample are listed, as sequenced in a study of regulatory T cells in long-lasting Graves disease. Libraries of TCR beta came from iRepertoire HTBI primers plus Arm-PCR of CDR3 regions. TCRdb called the multiplex PCR reads again in MiXCR, with one record for every CDR3 protein. The sample records 530,000 or so distinct CDR3 sequences, 13% being singletons. Time point meaning: newly diagnosed GD, antithyroid drugs for less than 3 months. With RNA extracted from PBMCs as input, the TCR library was made. These same data were also listed under a study on T cells in Graves' hyperthyroidism and ophthalmopathy.

The material was peripheral blood mononuclear cells (PBMCs), obtained at new diagnosis, from a patient treated with antithyroid drugs. All receptors come from a young man with Graves disease.

This clonotype was detected many times. The CDR3 here is CASSLISGTWNIQYF. The CDR3 DNA reads as TGTGCCAGCAGTTTGATTTCAGGAACGTGGAACATTCAGTACTTC. The genes are TRBV12-3 or TRBV12-4 and TRBJ2-4; D gene unclear. Trimming took 3 bases from V and 7 from J, leaving 16 bases between them. The CDR3 contains 15 residues.

This clonotype was counted many times. This chain links TRBV27 with TRBJ1-1; D is uncertain. The germline V gene has CDR1 MNHEY and CDR2 SMNVEV (reference sequence). With 2 bases removed from V and 0 bases from J, the gap between germline ends came to 10 bases. This CDR3 contains 15 residues. Here the CDR3 reads CASSLADGLNTEAFF. The DNA of the CDR3 is TGTGCCAGCAGTTTAGCTGACGGACTGAACACTGAAGCTTTCTTT.

This clonotype was seen many times. The chain joins TRBV6-1 to TRBJ2-5; D is unresolved. The CDR3 covers 13 residues. In germline, CDR1 is MNHNS, CDR2 SASEGT. The V gene lost 4 bases and the J gene lost 0 bases, with 6 bases spanning the gap. CDR3 DNA: TGTGCCAGCAGTGGGGCTTACCAAGAGACCCAGTACTTC. Protein sequence: CASSGAYQETQYF.

This clonotype has a handful of counts. J is TRBJ2-3 and V is TRBV19; TRBD1 or TRBD2 may be the D gene (5 bases each). Trimming stripped 0 bases from V and 5 bases from J, with 15 bases between. Germline CDR1 is LNHDA and CDR2 is SQIVND (reference sequence). The CDR3 has 16 amino acids. The CDR3 spells CASSIEWGSRRDTQYF. The CDR3 DNA reads TGTGCCAGTAGTATAGAATGGGGGTCGCGGAGAGATACGCAGTATTTT.

Ten or more counts support this clonotype. The chain joins TRBV29-1 to TRBJ1-1; D ambiguous. The CDR3 length is 12 residues. Germline V gene sequence: CDR1 SQVTM, CDR2 ANQGSEA. V gave up 7 bases and J gave up 2 bases, with 11 bases separating them. The CDR3 sequence: CSAPLSNTEAFF. The CDR3 nucleotides read TGCAGCGCACCGTTGAGTAACACTGAAGCTTTCTTT.

The rearrangement joins TRBV24-1 to TRBJ2-1; the match to TRBD2 covers 12 bases. The CDR3 totals 18 residues. V shed 3 bases, J shed 3 bases, and the junction held 8 bases outside the gene matches. Germline V gene sequence: CDR1 KGHDR, CDR2 SFDVKD. For the CDR3, the DNA is TGTGCCACCAGTGATCCCGGGACTAGCGGGCCTTACTACAATGAGCAGTTCTTC. Its protein is CATSDPGTSGPYYNEQFF.

This clonotype has a count of ten or more. V usage is TRBV12-3 or TRBV12-4 and J usage is TRBJ1-5; no clear D gene. Trimming cost V 6 bases and J 2 bases, with 14 bases left between them. This CDR3 has 15 amino acids. The CDR3 DNA reads TGTGCCAGCAGCCGGGAGGGTCGGGGCAATCAGCCCCAGCATTTT. It is translated as CASSREGRGNQPQHF.

This clonotype was counted a few times. The chain links TRBV13 to TRBJ1-6, with TRBD1 matching 7 bases. The germline gives CDR1 PRHDT, CDR2 FYEKMQ (reference sequence). The CDR3 extends over 12 amino acids. The trim removed 5 bases at V and 12 bases at J, leaving 4 bases unmatched. CDR3 in amino acids: CASSRGQVPLHF. Written as DNA, the CDR3 is TGTGCCAGCAGCAGGGGGCAGGTACCCCTCCACTTT.

Many counts were recorded for this clonotype. The V call is TRBV27, the J call TRBJ2-3, with 10 bases that match TRBD2. J gave up 2 bases and V 0 bases, and 8 bases lay outside the gene matches. There are 18 residues in the CDR3. Looked up from germline, CDR1 is MNHEY and CDR2 is SMNVEV (reference sequence). The chain's CDR3 is CASSLSSVLAGATDTQYF. In nucleotides, the CDR3 is TGTGCCAGCAGTTTATCGAGCGTCCTAGCGGGAGCCACAGATACGCAGTATTTT.

At least ten counts were recorded for this clonotype. The chain has TRBV12-3 or TRBV12-4 and TRBJ2-2; D tentatively fits TRBD1 or TRBD2 (5 bases each). The germline V and J ends were trimmed by 2 bases and 6 bases, with 16 bases remaining between them. The CDR3 consists of 16 residues. CDR3 protein: CASSLFPVGAPGELFF. Here the CDR3 DNA reads TGTGCCAGCAGTTTATTTCCTGTCGGGGCACCCGGGGAGCTGTTTTTT.

The chain has TRBV7-2 and TRBJ1-6; D unresolved. Germline CDR1 reads SGHTA; CDR2 reads FQGNSA. V was clipped by 1 base and J by 13 bases, with 17 bases between them. The CDR3 sequence is 15 residues long. The CDR3 reads CASSLDSAGIAPLHF. CDR3 nucleotides: TGTGCCAGCAGCTTAGATTCTGCGGGGATTGCGCCCCTCCACTTT.

The table lists this clonotype with many counts. The CDR3 region has the DNA TGTGCCAGCAGCCCTCCTAGCGGAAGACCTCTAGAGCAGTACTTC. Protein product: CASSPPSGRPLEQYF. The V gene is TRBV28, the J gene TRBJ2-7; TRBD2 agrees at 7 bases. Germline CDR1 MDHEN, CDR2 SYDVKM. With 6 bases clipped from V and 7 bases from J, the junction kept 15 bases outside the gene matches. The length of the CDR3 is 15 residues. The entire variable domain, with the rest obtained from reference TRBV28 and TRBJ2-7, is as follows: DVKVTQSSRYLVKRTGEKVFLECVQDMDHENMFWYRQDPGLGLRLIYFSYDVKMKEKGDIPEGYSVSREKKERFSLILESASTNQTSMYLCASSPPSGRPLEQYFGPGTRLTVT.

In this sample, this clonotype turned up many times. The chain joins TRBV7-8 to TRBJ2-7; the D gene is possibly TRBD2 (6 bases). V dropped 1 base and J dropped 3 bases, with 19 bases sitting between them. The CDR3 length is 17 residues. Germline V gene lookup returns CDR1 SGHVS and CDR2 FQNEAQ. CDR3 loop: CASSLVRRGAYGYEQYF. CDR3 nucleotides: TGTGCCAGCAGCTTAGTCCGGCGCGGGGCCTACGGCTACGAGCAGTACTTC. Combining the CDR3 with reference TRBV7-8 and TRBJ2-7 gives the whole variable domain GAGVSQSPRYKVAKRGQDVALRCDPISGHVSLFWYQQALGQGPEFLTYFQNEAQLDKSGLPSDRFFAERPEGSVSTLKIQRTQQEDSAVYLCASSLVRRGAYGYEQYFGPGTRLTVT.

There are many counts of this clonotype. One end of the junction does not line up with germline, which may come from a read error. The chain is built from TRBV5-1 and TRBJ2-7; no clear D gene. This CDR3 is 12 amino acids long. Germline V gene sequence: CDR1 SGHRS, CDR2 YFSETQ. The CDR3 loop is CASSRTGGEQYF. CDR3 in DNA: TGTGCCAGCAGCCGGACCGGTGGCGAGCAGTACTTC.

This clonotype showed up many times. This chain uses TRBV5-5 with TRBJ2-1; the D gene is possibly TRBD2 (5 bases). CDR1 is SGHKS and CDR2 is YYEKEE in the germline V gene (reference sequence). Trimming shortened V by 0 bases and J by 7 bases, and 11 bases separated the two germline ends. This CDR3 is built from 14 residues. CDR3 DNA sequence: TGTGCCAGCAGCTTGGGGTCTCGGAGGAATGAGCAGTTCTTC. It codes for CASSLGSRRNEQFF.

The table lists this clonotype with many counts. Its ends do not fully match the called genes, so a read error is possible. The chain recombines TRBV11-2 with TRBJ2-2; D call uncertain. Per the germline V gene, CDR1 is SGHAT and CDR2 is FQNNGV. This CDR3 region has 15 residues. The CDR3 DNA reads as TGTGCTAGCAGCTTAGACGGAGCGAACACCGGGGAGCTGTTTTTT. Residues: CASSLDGANTGELFF.

This clonotype was picked up one time. The chain is built from TRBV19 and TRBJ2-2, with 8 nucleotides matching TRBD1. The V segment lost 3 bases and the J segment 3 bases; nucleotides outside the gene matches: 3. This CDR3 is 15 amino acids long. The germline V gene encodes CDR1 LNHDA and CDR2 SQIVND (reference sequence). The CDR3 loop is CASSIGTGYTGELFF. The DNA for the CDR3 is TGTGCCAGTAGTATCGGGACAGGCTACACCGGGGAGCTGTTTTTT.

The chain employs TRBV2 and TRBJ2-3; possible D gene TRBD2, 5 bases. This CDR3 has 16 amino acids. Germline assignment: CDR1 SNHLY and CDR2 FYNNEI. Between the trimmed V and J ends, which lost 6 bases and 4 bases, there was a span of 20 bases. The CDR3 DNA reads as TGTGCCAGCAGCCAAGATGGATCGGGATTCCCAGATACGCAGTATTTT. Residues: CASSQDGSGFPDTQYF.

This clonotype has only a few counts. The rearrangement links TRBV7-8 to TRBJ1-5; 9 nucleotides line up with TRBD1. With V trimmed by 5 bases and J by 2 bases, 13 bases remained unmatched. CDR1 SGHVS and CDR2 FQNEAQ come from the germline V gene. There are 18 residues in the CDR3. The CDR3 reads CASSPQTTGGIGNQPQHF. DNA for the CDR3: TGTGCCAGCAGCCCCCAGACTACAGGGGGCATAGGCAATCAGCCCCAGCATTTT.

V usage is TRBV27 and J usage is TRBJ2-7; 8 nucleotides match TRBD1. Trimming cost V 5 bases and J 5 bases; bases outside gene matches: 5. Germline CDR1 is MNHEY and CDR2 is SMNVEV (reference sequence). The CDR3 sequence is 13 residues long. The CDR3 is CASSRQGSDEQYF. The CDR3 DNA reads as TGTGCCAGCAGTCGACAGGGGTCCGACGAGCAGTACTTC.

The sample holds many counts of this clonotype. The rearrangement links TRBV7-2 to TRBJ2-2; 9 positions agree with TRBD2. CDR3 size: 15 residues. J gave up 4 bases and V 2 bases, and 2 bases lay outside the gene matches. Looked up from germline, CDR1 is SGHTA and CDR2 is FQGNSA. The DNA of the CDR3 is TGTGCCAGCAGCTTACGCGGGAGGGGCACCGGGGAGCTGTTTTTT. It specifies CASSLRGRGTGELFF.

This clonotype was counted at least ten times. J is TRBJ2-2 and V is TRBV12-3 or TRBV12-4; 7 bases line up with TRBD1. J gave up 3 bases and V 8 bases, and 9 bases lay outside the gene matches. This CDR3 has 15 residues. This chain's CDR3 is CASYSPQGYTGELFF. The CDR3 nucleotides read TGTGCCAGCTATTCCCCACAGGGGTACACCGGGGAGCTGTTTTTT.

This clonotype was counted ten times or more. The chain joins TRBV12-3 or TRBV12-4 to TRBJ1-3; no reliable D call. The CDR3 loop spans 14 amino acids. Trimming took off 5 bases at V and 4 bases at J, with 12 bases between the two ends. The CDR3 sequence is CASSQGIGGNTIYF. The CDR3 nucleotides read TGTGCCAGCAGTCAAGGAATCGGGGGAAACACCATATATTTT.

This chain links TRBV27 with TRBJ2-1; D possibly corresponds to TRBD2 (8 bases). The CDR3 loop spans 19 amino acids. V was trimmed by 10 bases and J by 3 bases, leaving 31 bases between them. Germline V gives CDR1 MNHEY, CDR2 SMNVEV (reference sequence). CDR3 in DNA: TGTGCCATAGCCCCCGGGAGGGTAGCGGGTCCAGGGGGCTACAATGAGCAGTTCTTC. Amino acid sequence: CAIAPGRVAGPGGYNEQFF.

This clonotype has at least ten counts. The J gene is TRBJ1-2, the V gene TRBV19; maybe TRBD1 (5 bases). V was cut by 9 bases and J by 4 bases, with 15 bases left in between. The CDR3 extends over 13 amino acids. Germline V gene lookup returns CDR1 LNHDA and CDR2 SQIVND (reference sequence). The CDR3 region has the DNA TGTGCCAGCCGATCGGGGCCTGTCTATGGCTACACCTTC. This encodes CASRSGPVYGYTF.

This clonotype was counted ten times or more. This chain links TRBV15 with TRBJ2-1, with 7 positions matching TRBD2. Unmatched junction bases numbered 5, after V lost 7 bases and J lost 2 bases. CDR3 length: 14 residues. From germline, CDR1 is LNHNV and CDR2 YYDKDF (reference sequence). CDR3 residues: CATTLAVTYNEQFF. CDR3 DNA: TGTGCCACCACTCTAGCGGTAACCTACAATGAGCAGTTCTTC.